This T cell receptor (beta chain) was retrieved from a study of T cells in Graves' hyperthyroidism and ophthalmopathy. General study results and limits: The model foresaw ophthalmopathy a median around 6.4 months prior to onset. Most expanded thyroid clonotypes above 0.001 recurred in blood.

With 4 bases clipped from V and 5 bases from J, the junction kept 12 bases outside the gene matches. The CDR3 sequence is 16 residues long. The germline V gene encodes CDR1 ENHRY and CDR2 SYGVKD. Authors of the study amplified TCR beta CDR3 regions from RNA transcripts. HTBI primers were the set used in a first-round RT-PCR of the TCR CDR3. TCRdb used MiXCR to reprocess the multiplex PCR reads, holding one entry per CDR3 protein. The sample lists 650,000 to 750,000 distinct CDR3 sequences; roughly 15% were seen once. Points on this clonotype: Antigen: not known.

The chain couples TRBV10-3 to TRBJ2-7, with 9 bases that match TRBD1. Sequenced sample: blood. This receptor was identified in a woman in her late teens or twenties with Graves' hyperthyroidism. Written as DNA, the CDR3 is TGTGCCATCAGTGGCACACAGGGGGCCCCCAGAGACGAGCAGTACTTC. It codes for CAISGTQGAPRDEQYF.